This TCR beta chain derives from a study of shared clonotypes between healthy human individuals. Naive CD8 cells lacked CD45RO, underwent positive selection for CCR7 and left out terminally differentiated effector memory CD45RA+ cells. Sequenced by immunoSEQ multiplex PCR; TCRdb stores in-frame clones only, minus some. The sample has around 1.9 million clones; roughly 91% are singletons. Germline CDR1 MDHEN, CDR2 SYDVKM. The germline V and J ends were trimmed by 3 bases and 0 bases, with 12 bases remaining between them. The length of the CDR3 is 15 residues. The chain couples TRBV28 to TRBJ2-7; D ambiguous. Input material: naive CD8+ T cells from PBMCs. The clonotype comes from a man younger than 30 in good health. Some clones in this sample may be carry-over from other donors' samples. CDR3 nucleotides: TGTGCCAGCAGTTTCGGTGGCAACCCCTCCTACGAGCAGTACTTC. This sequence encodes CASSFGGNPSYEQYF.